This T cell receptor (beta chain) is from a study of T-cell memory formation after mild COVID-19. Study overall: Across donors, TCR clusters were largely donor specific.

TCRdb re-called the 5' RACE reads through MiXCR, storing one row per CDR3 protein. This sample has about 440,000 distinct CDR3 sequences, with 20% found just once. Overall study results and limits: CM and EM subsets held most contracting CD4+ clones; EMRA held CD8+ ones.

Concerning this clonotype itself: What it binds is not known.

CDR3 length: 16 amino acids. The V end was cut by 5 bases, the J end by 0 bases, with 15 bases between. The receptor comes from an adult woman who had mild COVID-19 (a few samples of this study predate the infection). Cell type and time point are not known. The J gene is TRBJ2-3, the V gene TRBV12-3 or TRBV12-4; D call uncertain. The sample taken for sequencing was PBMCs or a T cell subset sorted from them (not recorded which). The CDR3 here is CASSKPGRSSTDTQYF. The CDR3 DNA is TGTGCCAGCAGTAAACCAGGACGATCTAGCACAGATACGCAGTATTTT.